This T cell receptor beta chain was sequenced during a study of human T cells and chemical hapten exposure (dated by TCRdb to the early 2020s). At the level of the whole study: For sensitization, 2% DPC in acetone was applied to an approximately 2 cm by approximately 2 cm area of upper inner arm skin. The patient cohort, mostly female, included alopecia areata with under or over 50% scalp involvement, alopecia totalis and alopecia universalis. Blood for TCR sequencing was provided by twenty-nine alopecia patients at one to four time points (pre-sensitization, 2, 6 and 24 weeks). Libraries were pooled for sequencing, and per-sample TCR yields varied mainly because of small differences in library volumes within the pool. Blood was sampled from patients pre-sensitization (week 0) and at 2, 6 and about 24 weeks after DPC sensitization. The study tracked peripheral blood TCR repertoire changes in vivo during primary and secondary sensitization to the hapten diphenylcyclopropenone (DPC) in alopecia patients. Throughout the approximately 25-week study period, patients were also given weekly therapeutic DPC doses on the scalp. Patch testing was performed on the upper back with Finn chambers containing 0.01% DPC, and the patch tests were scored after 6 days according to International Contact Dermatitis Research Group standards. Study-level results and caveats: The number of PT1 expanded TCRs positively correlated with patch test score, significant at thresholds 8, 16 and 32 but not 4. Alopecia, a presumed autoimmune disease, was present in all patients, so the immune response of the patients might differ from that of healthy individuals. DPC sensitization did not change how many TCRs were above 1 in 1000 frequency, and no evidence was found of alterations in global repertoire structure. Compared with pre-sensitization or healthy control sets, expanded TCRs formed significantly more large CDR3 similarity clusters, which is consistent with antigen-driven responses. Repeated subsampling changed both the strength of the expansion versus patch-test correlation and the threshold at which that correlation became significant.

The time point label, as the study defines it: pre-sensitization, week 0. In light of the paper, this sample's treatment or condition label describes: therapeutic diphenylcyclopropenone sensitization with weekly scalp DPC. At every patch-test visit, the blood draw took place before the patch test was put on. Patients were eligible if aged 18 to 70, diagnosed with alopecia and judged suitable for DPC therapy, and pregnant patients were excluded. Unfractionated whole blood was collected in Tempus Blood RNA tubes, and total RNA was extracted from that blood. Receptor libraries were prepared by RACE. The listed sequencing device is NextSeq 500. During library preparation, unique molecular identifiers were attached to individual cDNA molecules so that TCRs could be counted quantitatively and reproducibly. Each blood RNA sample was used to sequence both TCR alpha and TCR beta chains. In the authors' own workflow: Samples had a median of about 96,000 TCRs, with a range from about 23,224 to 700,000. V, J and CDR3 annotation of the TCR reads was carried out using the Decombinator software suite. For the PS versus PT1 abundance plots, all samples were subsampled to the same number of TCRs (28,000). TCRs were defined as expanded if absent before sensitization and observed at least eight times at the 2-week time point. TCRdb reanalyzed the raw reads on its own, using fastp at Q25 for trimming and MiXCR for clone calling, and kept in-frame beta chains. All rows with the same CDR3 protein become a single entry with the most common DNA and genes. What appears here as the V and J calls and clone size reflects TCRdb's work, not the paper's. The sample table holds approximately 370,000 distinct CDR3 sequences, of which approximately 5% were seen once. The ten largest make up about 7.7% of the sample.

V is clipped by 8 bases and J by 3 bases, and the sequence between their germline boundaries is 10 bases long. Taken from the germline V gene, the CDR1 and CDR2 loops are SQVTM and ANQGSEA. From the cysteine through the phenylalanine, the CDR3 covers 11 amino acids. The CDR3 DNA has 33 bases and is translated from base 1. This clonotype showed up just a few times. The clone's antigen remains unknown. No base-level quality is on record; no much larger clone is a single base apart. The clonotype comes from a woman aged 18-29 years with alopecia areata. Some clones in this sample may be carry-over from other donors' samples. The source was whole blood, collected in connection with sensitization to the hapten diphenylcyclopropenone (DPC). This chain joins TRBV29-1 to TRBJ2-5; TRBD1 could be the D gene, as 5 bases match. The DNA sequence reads TGCAGCTCCAGGGTGGAAGAGACCCAGTACTTC. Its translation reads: CSSRVEETQYF.